This T cell receptor (beta chain) is from a study of ipilimumab plus nivolumab after autologous stem cell transplantation. In the study overall: Patients received a median of about five ipilimumab and roughly 8 nivolumab doses.

Checkpoint therapy with ipilimumab 1 mg/kg began 14 to 28 days after transplant. Germline V gene lookup returns CDR1 SGHNT and CDR2 YYREEE (reference sequence). This CDR3 is built from 16 residues. V shed 2 bases and J 5 bases; nucleotides not matched to a gene: 7. Assay: immunoSEQ multiplex PCR; the TCRdb copy retains only in-frame clones and omits some. The sample records fewer than 30,000 clones, more than 70% being singletons. The specimen was PBMCs, collected in a trial of ipilimumab plus nivolumab as post-transplant consolidation. This chain uses TRBV5-4 with TRBJ2-2; 9 nucleotides match TRBD2. This TCR was recovered from a male donor with diffuse large B-cell lymphoma. The CDR3 is CASSFRGAGGTGELFF. CDR3 in DNA: TGTGCCAGCAGCTTCAGGGGAGCGGGGGGAACCGGGGAGCTGTTTTTT.